Shown below are 17 T cell receptor beta chains from a single sample sequenced in a study of identical twins. TCRdb used MiXCR to reprocess the 5' RACE reads, holding one entry per CDR3 protein. This sample has some 560,000 distinct CDR3 sequences, with around 9.6% found just once. The sample was also linked to a second study, of yellow fever vaccine responses in identical twins.

The material sequenced was PBMCs. The receptor source for this set is a young woman in good health.

This clonotype has more than one count but fewer than ten. V usage is TRBV6-2 or TRBV6-3 and J usage is TRBJ2-5; possible D gene TRBD2, 5 bases. Per the germline V gene, CDR1 is MNHEY and CDR2 is SVGEGT. The V and J ends lost 2 bases and 3 bases respectively, with 10 bases between them. This CDR3 is built from 14 residues. Written as DNA, the CDR3 is TGTGCCAGCAGTTACCGAGGGAGCGAAGAGACCCAGTACTTC. Translated: CASSYRGSEETQYF.

This clonotype was seen repeatedly, ten times or more. The CDR3 sequence: CASSVQINQPQHF. The CDR3 DNA follows: TGTGCCAGCAGCGTACAGATTAATCAGCCCCAGCATTTT. The rearrangement uses TRBV2 and TRBJ1-5; the D is unclear. This CDR3 has 13 residues. Germline V CDR1 and CDR2: SNHLY, FYNNEI. Between the trimmed V and J ends, which lost 6 bases and 4 bases, there was a span of 10 bases.

The V and J genes are TRBV4-3 and TRBJ2-7; TRBD2 aligns across 14 bases. V was pared by 0 bases and J by 6 bases, with 4 bases of the junction left unmatched. CDR3 length: 16 residues. The germline V gene encodes CDR1 LGHNA and CDR2 YSLEER. The CDR3 DNA reads TGCGCCAGCAGCCAAGACAAGGGACTAGCGGGAGCCGAGCAGTACTTC. This translates into CASSQDKGLAGAEQYF.

The chain couples TRBV6-1 to TRBJ2-3; D gene ambiguous. CDR1 MNHNS and CDR2 SASEGT come from the germline V gene. The CDR3 has 12 amino acids. Between the trimmed V and J ends, which lost 2 bases and 4 bases, there was a span of 4 bases. CDR3 bases: TGTGCCAGCAGTGAATGGTCAGATACGCAGTATTTT. It is translated as CASSEWSDTQYF.

This clonotype showed up just a few times. J is TRBJ2-1 and V is TRBV6-1, with 10 bases aligning to TRBD2. The CDR3 totals 16 residues. CDR1 is MNHNS, CDR2 SASEGT, per germline. V lost 5 bases to trimming and J lost 4 bases; unmatched junction nucleotides: 8. DNA for the CDR3: TGTGCCAGCAGTAAGACGACTAGCGGGCCTTACAATGAGCAGTTCTTC. It translates to CASSKTTSGPYNEQFF.

This clonotype was observed a handful of times. The chain joins TRBV7-2 to TRBJ2-1; the match to TRBD1 covers 7 bases. In germline, CDR1 is SGHTA, CDR2 FQGNSA. Germline trimming cut 8 bases from V and 4 bases from J; bases unmatched to any gene: 8. The CDR3 length is 14 residues. The CDR3 region is CASQPGTAYNEQFF. Here the CDR3 DNA reads TGTGCCAGCCAACCCGGGACAGCTTACAATGAGCAGTTCTTC. The entire variable domain, with the rest obtained from reference TRBV7-2 and TRBJ2-1, is as follows: GAGVSQSPSNKVTEKGKDVELRCDPISGHTALYWYRQSLGQGLEFLIYFQGNSAPDKSGLPSDRFSAERTGGSVSTLTIQRTQQEDSAVYLCASQPGTAYNEQFFGPGTRLTVL.

At least ten counts were recorded for this clonotype. The rearrangement uses TRBV12-3 or TRBV12-4 and TRBJ2-5, with D tentatively TRBD1 or TRBD2 (5 bases each). V was trimmed by 0 bases and J by 5 bases, leaving 10 bases between them. The CDR3 is 14 residues long. In nucleotides, the CDR3 is TGTGCCAGCAGTTTAGCGGGGGAACGGGAGACCCAGTACTTC. Translated: CASSLAGERETQYF.

At least ten counts were recorded for this clonotype. This sequence joins TRBV6-5 and TRBJ1-4; D is unclear. The V end was cut by 2 bases, the J end by 8 bases, with 15 bases between. Germline V CDR1 and CDR2: MNHEY, SVGAGI. The length of the CDR3 is 15 residues. The CDR3 region has the DNA TGTGCCAGCAGTTACGGGTTGGGTCAACCCGAAAAACTGTTTTTT. Translation gives CASSYGLGQPEKLFF.

This clonotype was detected a few times. Written as DNA, the CDR3 is TGCAGTGCCCGGGGGCGCGCCTACGAGCAGTACTTC. This codes for CSARGRAYEQYF. The V gene is TRBV20-1, the J gene TRBJ2-7; D is tentatively TRBD1 or TRBD2 (6 bases each). The CDR3 spans 12 residues. Germline CDR1 DFQATT, CDR2 SNEGSKA (reference sequence). Trimming left V 6 bases short and J 2 bases short, with 11 bases between.

This clonotype appeared many times. The chain employs TRBV5-1 and TRBJ2-7, with 11 bases fitting TRBD1. The CDR3 consists of 13 residues. Germline V gives CDR1 SGHRS, CDR2 YFSETQ. Trimming cost V 5 bases and J 5 bases; bases outside gene matches: 3. In nucleotides, the CDR3 is TGCGCCAGCAGATGGACAGGGGGCCACGAGCAGTACTTC. Translation gives CASRWTGGHEQYF.

The chain links TRBV6-2 or TRBV6-3 to TRBJ2-2; D is unresolved. Deletions cut 2 bases from V and 5 bases from J, with 6 bases between. CDR3 size: 13 residues. The germline V gene encodes CDR1 MNHEY and CDR2 SVGEGT. The CDR3 DNA follows: TGTGCCAGCAGTTACGCCCGAACCGGGGAGCTGTTTTTT. Its translation is CASSYARTGELFF.

This clonotype was observed a few times. The chain links TRBV3-1 to TRBJ2-6; 10 positions match TRBD1. Germline lookup yields CDR1 LGHDT and CDR2 YNNKEL (reference sequence). The junction had 5 bases not matched to a gene; V was cut back by 3 bases and J by 3 bases. The CDR3 has 17 residues. The CDR3, as DNA: TGTGCCAGCAGCCACCTAAGGACAGGGGGTGGGGCCAACGTCCTGACTTTC. Translating gives CASSHLRTGGGANVLTF.

This clonotype showed up just a few times. V usage is TRBV4-2 and J usage is TRBJ2-7, with TRBD2 as a possible D gene (5 bases). CDR3 length: 17 residues. CDR1 and CDR2 (germline): LGHNA, YNFKEQ. The V and J ends lost 1 base and 9 bases respectively, with 25 bases between them. CDR3 in DNA: TGTGCCAGCAGCCAAGGCCTCACGGGAAATCACTACGATGGGCAGTACTTC. This sequence encodes CASSQGLTGNHYDGQYF.

The rearrangement joins TRBV12-3 or TRBV12-4 to TRBJ2-6, with 10 bases lining up with TRBD1. This CDR3 has 18 amino acids. This CDR3 is CTLSYTGTGVAGANVLTF. The CDR3 DNA is TGTACCCTCAGTTACACCGGGACAGGGGTTGCTGGGGCCAACGTCCTGACTTTC.

The chain has TRBV7-6 and TRBJ1-1; TRBD1 is a possible D gene (6 bases). The CDR3 runs 13 residues. Germline V gene lookup returns CDR1 SGHVS and CDR2 FNYEAQ. Trimming pared 6 bases from V and 1 base from J, leaving 9 bases between. The CDR3 bases are TGTGCCAGCAGGGACAGCCCGAACACTGAAGCTTTCTTT. Encoded protein: CASRDSPNTEAFF.

This clonotype was counted a few times. The chain uses TRBV5-5 and TRBJ2-1; 11 bases are shared with TRBD1. CDR1 and CDR2 (germline): SGHKS, YYEKEE (reference sequence). Trimming at V came to 4 bases and at J to 9 bases, leaving 15 bases not matched to a gene. There are 17 residues in the CDR3. CDR3 amino acids: CASSTWTGGSSGREQFF. The CDR3 DNA reads TGTGCCAGCAGCACCTGGACAGGGGGCTCCTCGGGTCGTGAGCAGTTCTTC.

This clonotype was recorded many times. The chain employs TRBV15 and TRBJ2-7; 8 nucleotides agree with TRBD1. Germline V gives CDR1 LNHNV, CDR2 YYDKDF (reference sequence). The CDR3 is 16 residues long. V gave up 0 bases and J gave up 4 bases; unmatched junction bases: 8. DNA of the CDR3: TGTGCCACCAGCAGAGAGAGGACAGGGAAGGGATACGAGCAGTACTTC. This gives the protein CATSRERTGKGYEQYF.